The 9 T cell receptor beta chains below were found in one sample sequenced in a study of a mutant IDH1 vaccine in newly diagnosed glioma. The assay was immunoSEQ multiplex PCR, and TCRdb's table has in-frame clones only and misses some. This table holds tens of thousands of clones, around 83% found once. Noted time point: week 47, end of study. Mutant IDH1 20-mer peptide, at 300 ug, made up each vaccine dose, with topical imiquimod. Their antigens remain unidentified. This material consisted of PBMCs, taken from a glioma patient whose treatment included an IDH1 peptide vaccine. Receptors originate from a young man with glioma.

This chain uses TRBV4-2 with TRBJ2-7; TRBD1 might be the D (5 bases). The CDR3 contains 15 residues. The V end was cut by 0 bases, the J end by 5 bases, with 14 bases between. CDR1 is LGHNA, CDR2 YNFKEQ, per germline. As DNA, the CDR3 is TGTGCCAGCAGCCAAGATTTCAGGGTCCGCGACGAGCAGTACTTC. It translates to CASSQDFRVRDEQYF.

This CDR3 reads CASSARWGEATEAFF. The CDR3 coding sequence is TGTGCCAGTAGTGCCCGGTGGGGAGAGGCCACTGAAGCTTTCTTT. This rearrangement joins TRBV19 to TRBJ1-1, with D unresolved. CDR1 is LNHDA, CDR2 SQIVND, per germline (reference sequence). Trimming stripped 5 bases from V and 4 bases from J, with 17 bases between. This CDR3 region has 15 residues.

V gene TRBV5-1 combines with J gene TRBJ1-6; D gene unclear. The CDR3 length is 15 residues. The V and J ends lost 0 bases and 4 bases respectively, with 8 bases between them. Germline V gene lookup returns CDR1 SGHRS and CDR2 YFSETQ. The CDR3, as DNA: TGCGCCAGCAGCTTGGGGACGAGATATAATTCACCCCTCCACTTT. Translated, it gives CASSLGTRYNSPLHF.

The table lists this clone with a few counts. The DNA of the CDR3 is TGTGCCAGCAGCTTGGTGGCCCTGGGACAGGGGGCCCAGAACACTGAAGCTTTCTTT. This translates into CASSLVALGQGAQNTEAFF. The V gene is TRBV5-6, the J gene TRBJ1-1; 12 bases are a match to TRBD1. This CDR3 is 19 amino acids long. After removal of 0 bases from V and 1 base from J, the junction contained 10 bases not matched to a gene. Germline V gene sequence: CDR1 SGHDT, CDR2 YYEEEE.

The J gene is TRBJ1-2, the V gene TRBV21-1; the listed D gene, TRBD1, was not tested against the DNA. TRBV21-1 corresponds to a pseudogene. This CDR3 comprises 15 residues. CDR3 in amino acids: CASSKTDRGNYGYTF. The CDR3 DNA is TGTGCCAGCAGCAAGACGGACAGGGGGAACTATGGCTACACCTTC.

The V call is TRBV10-1, the J call TRBJ1-4, with TRBD1 as a possible D gene (6 bases). V was pared by 5 bases and J by 3 bases, with 10 bases between. The CDR3 length is 14 residues. Germline-derived CDR1 and CDR2 are WNHNN and SYGVQD (reference sequence). CDR3 DNA sequence: TGCGCCAGCAGTCAATCAGGGGCTAATGAAAAACTGTTTTTT. The encoded protein is CASSQSGANEKLFF.

This clone was counted between two and nine times. The gene calls are TRBV6-5 and TRBJ1-1; 8 positions match TRBD1. CDR1 and CDR2 (germline): MNHEY, SVGAGI. Trimming at V came to 7 bases and at J to 1 base, leaving 8 bases not matched to a gene. The CDR3 totals 15 residues. This CDR3 reads CASTQTGTGNTEAFF. The CDR3 DNA reads as TGTGCCAGCACACAAACCGGGACAGGGAACACTGAAGCTTTCTTT.

The chain carries TRBV5-1 and TRBJ2-7; D is possibly TRBD1 or TRBD2 (5 bases each). The V end lost 0 bases, the J end lost 3 bases, and 13 bases lay between the germline ends. In germline, CDR1 is SGHRS, CDR2 YFSETQ. The CDR3 is 15 amino acids. CDR3 protein: CASSLAWDPLYEQYF. The CDR3 DNA is TGCGCCAGCAGCTTGGCCTGGGACCCTCTCTACGAGCAGTACTTC.

The chain uses TRBV19 and TRBJ1-4; TRBD1 is a possible D gene (5 bases). Trimming removed 7 bases from V and 3 bases from J, with 21 bases in between. This CDR3 contains 17 residues. Per germline, CDR1 LNHDA and CDR2 SQIVND (reference sequence). CDR3 in DNA: TGTGCCAGTACCTCGAGGTTGGCAGGGAGGCCTAATGAAAAACTGTTTTTT. This encodes CASTSRLAGRPNEKLFF.